These 15 T cell receptor beta chains originate from one sample sequenced in a study of T cell responses to AZD1222 COVID-19 vaccine. Repertoires were generated with immunoSEQ multiplex PCR, while TCRdb's copy carries only in-frame clones and drops some. The sample holds approximately 150,000 clones, roughly nine tenths seen once. The source was peripheral blood, collected on day 0 of AZD1222 vaccination. Receptors were obtained from an adult in good health.

V gene TRBV10-3 combines with J gene TRBJ2-5, with 8 bases matching TRBD2. The trim removed 4 bases at V and 7 bases at J, leaving 11 bases unmatched. The CDR3 extends over 15 amino acids. From germline, CDR1 is ENHRY and CDR2 SYGVKD. CDR3 loop: CAISVGLAGEGTQYF. Here the CDR3 DNA reads TGTGCCATCAGTGTTGGGCTAGCGGGTGAGGGGACCCAGTACTTC.

J is TRBJ2-3 and V is TRBV5-1; the match to TRBD2 covers 14 bases. Trimming took 4 bases from V and 0 from J; bases not matched to a gene: 4. CDR3 length: 17 residues. Germline V gene sequence: CDR1 SGHRS, CDR2 YFSETQ. CDR3 DNA sequence: TGCGCCAGCAGCCCGGGACTAGCGGGAGACAGCACAGATACGCAGTATTTT. This translates into CASSPGLAGDSTDTQYF.

The chain combines TRBV27 with TRBJ2-5; D remains ambiguous. Trimming shortened V by 6 bases and J by 2 bases, and 13 bases separated the two germline ends. CDR3 length equals 14 residues. The V gene's germline CDR1 is MNHEY and CDR2 SMNVEV (reference sequence). CDR3 region: CASSSLSSQETQYF. CDR3 coding DNA: TGTGCCAGCAGCTCTCTATCTAGTCAAGAGACCCAGTACTTC.

V and J are TRBV5-1 and TRBJ1-6, with 7 bases matching TRBD1. This CDR3 region has 16 residues. Germline values: CDR1 SGHRS, CDR2 YFSETQ. The V and J ends lost 5 bases and 1 base, in that order; junction bases with no gene match: 6. CDR3: CASRLTGNSYNSPLHF. The CDR3 nucleotides read TGCGCCAGCAGGTTGACAGGGAATTCCTATAATTCACCCCTCCACTTT.

The table lists this clone with a few counts. The rearrangement uses TRBV7-9 and TRBJ2-7; the D gene is possibly TRBD2 (6 bases). Trimming removed 5 bases at V and 3 bases at J, with 8 bases between. Germline assignment: CDR1 SEHNR and CDR2 FQNEAQ (reference sequence). This CDR3 contains 12 residues. The CDR3 DNA sequence: TGTGCCAGCAGCCGGACTATCTACGAGCAGTACTTC. Amino acid sequence: CASSRTIYEQYF. Full variable domain (outside the CDR3, taken from reference TRBV7-9 and TRBJ2-7): DTGVSQNPRHKITKRGQNVTFRCDPISEHNRLYWYRQTLGQGPEFLTYFQNEAQLEKSRLLSDRFSAERPKGSFSTLEIQRTEQGDSAMYLCASSRTIYEQYFGPGTRLTVT.

The CDR3 DNA is TGTGCCAGCAGCTTAGTAGGGGGCGGGGTAGAAAAACTGTTTTTT. This sequence encodes CASSLVGGGVEKLFF. The rearrangement uses TRBV11-2 and TRBJ1-4, with 7 bases matching TRBD1. This CDR3 is 15 amino acids long. Germline assignment: CDR1 SGHAT and CDR2 FQNNGV. V dropped 1 base and J dropped 8; count of bases not matched to a gene: 7.

The genes are TRBV5-1 and TRBJ2-1; 12 nucleotides match TRBD2. The CDR3 runs to 19 residues. Per the germline V gene, CDR1 is SGHRS and CDR2 is YFSETQ. V lost 4 bases and J lost 0; bases outside the gene matches: 11. The CDR3 DNA sequence: TGCGCCAGCAGCCTCAGACTAGCGGGGGCCTCGTACTCCTACAATGAGCAGTTCTTC. This sequence encodes CASSLRLAGASYSYNEQFF. Full variable domain (missing parts from reference TRBV5-1 and TRBJ2-1): KAGVTQTPRYLIKTRGQQVTLSCSPISGHRSVSWYQQTPGQGLQFLFEYFSETQRNKGNFPGRFSGRQFSNSRSEMNVSTLELGDSALYLCASSLRLAGASYSYNEQFFGPGTRLTVL.

The chain links TRBV5-4 to TRBJ1-4; D not resolved. The V end lost 3 bases, the J end lost 8 bases, and 17 bases lay between the germline ends. Germline loops: CDR1 SGHNT, CDR2 YYREEE (reference sequence). This CDR3 region has 15 residues. CDR3 amino acids: CASSSKGPRREKLFF. The CDR3 nucleotides are TGTGCCAGCAGCTCTAAGGGCCCGAGGCGGGAAAAACTGTTTTTT.

The chain recombines TRBV9 with TRBJ2-5; possibly TRBD2 for D (6 bases). Germline V gene sequence: CDR1 SGDLS, CDR2 YYNGEE. V was cut by 0 bases and J by 3 bases, with 18 bases left in between. This CDR3 has 17 residues. As DNA, the CDR3 is TGTGCCAGCAGCGTAGCTACGGGGGTACGTGGGAAAGAGACCCAGTACTTC. This encodes CASSVATGVRGKETQYF.

This chain connects TRBV1 to TRBJ1-4. TRBV1 corresponds to a pseudogene. The CDR3 totals 13 residues. The chain's CDR3 is CTTYLDRNEKLFF. CDR3 DNA sequence: TGCACCACTTACCTGGACCGTAATGAAAAACTGTTTTTT.

The V and J genes are TRBV5-4 and TRBJ1-3, with 9 bases that match TRBD1. CDR1 and CDR2 (germline): SGHNT, YYREEE (reference sequence). The ends lost 4 bases at V and 3 bases at J; junction bases unmatched: 5. The CDR3 loop spans 15 amino acids. The CDR3 loop reads CASSPRTGVGNTIYF. The CDR3 DNA sequence: TGTGCCAGCAGCCCTAGGACAGGGGTTGGAAACACCATATATTTT.

This chain links TRBV10-3 with TRBJ2-2; possibly TRBD1 or TRBD2 for D (5 bases each). V shed 0 bases and J shed 6 bases, with 8 bases lying between them. Germline V gene lookup returns CDR1 ENHRY and CDR2 SYGVKD. The CDR3 consists of 14 residues. DNA of the CDR3: TGTGCCATCAGTGAGTCGGGGGTAGCCGGGGAGCTGTTTTTT. Translation gives CAISESGVAGELFF.

The chain couples TRBV15 to TRBJ1-5; D not certain. This CDR3 has 12 amino acids. The germline V gene has CDR1 LNHNV and CDR2 YYDKDF (reference sequence). Between the trimmed V and J ends, which lost 1 base and 4 bases, there was a span of 2 bases. The DNA for the CDR3 is TGTGCCACCAGCAGAGCTAATCAGCCCCAGCATTTT. It is translated as CATSRANQPQHF.

The V and J genes are TRBV19 and TRBJ2-5, with D hard to call. The germline V and J ends were trimmed by 3 bases and 2 bases, with 10 bases remaining between them. CDR1 and CDR2 from the germline V gene are LNHDA and SQIVND (reference sequence). The CDR3 consists of 14 residues. The CDR3 coding sequence is TGTGCCAGTAGTATCATGACATCTCAAGAGACCCAGTACTTC. Its translation: CASSIMTSQETQYF.

V and J are TRBV25-1 and TRBJ1-1, with D possibly TRBD1 on 6 matching bases. From germline, CDR1 is MGHDK and CDR2 SYGVNS. The ends were cut back, 4 bases at V and 6 bases at J, with 18 bases in the middle. The CDR3 sequence is 15 residues long. The CDR3 DNA reads TGTGCCAGCAGTGCCCAGGGGCTCGCATATCCTGAAGCTTTCTTT. Translated, it gives CASSAQGLAYPEAFF. The variable domain in full, completed from reference TRBV25-1 and TRBJ1-1, reads EADIYQTPRYLVIGTGKKITLECSQTMGHDKMYWYQQDPGMELHLIHYSYGVNSTEKGDLSSESTVSRIRTEHFPLTLESARPSHTSQYLCASSAQGLAYPEAFFGQGTRLTVV.